This TCR beta chain came from a study of PD-L1 blockade in urothelial cancer. On the study more broadly: Blood analysis occurred 3 weeks (second dose) and 6 weeks after treatment start.

Losses at the gene ends were 5 bases for V and 8 bases for J; bases not matched to a gene: 13. Germline CDR1 and CDR2: SGHVS and FQNEAQ. CDR3 length: 15 residues. Using immunoSEQ multiplex PCR, the repertoire was profiled, and TCRdb retains in-frame clones only, with some absent. The sample lists 100,000 to 150,000 clones, more than 75% seen once, with 2% to 3% in the top ten. The time point was: peripheral blood 6 weeks after treatment start. Sequenced here: PBMCs, sampled around atezolizumab (anti-PD-L1) treatment. This TCR was sampled from a man between 50 and 59 years old with urothelial cancer. The rearrangement uses TRBV7-8 and TRBJ1-2; TRBD1 matches at 8 bases. CDR3 sequence reads: CASSTRDRPLKGYTF. The CDR3 DNA is TGTGCCAGCAGCACAAGGGACAGGCCCTTAAAAGGCTACACCTTC.